This T cell receptor beta chain was documented in a study of cytomegalovirus exposure and HLA in healthy donors. Germline CDR1 reads MDHEN; CDR2 reads SYDVKM. The CDR3 is 16 amino acids. Trimming removed 5 bases at V and 0 bases at J, with 14 bases between. This clone was seen a handful of times. The PCR had 60 Vbeta and 13 Jbeta primers. The assay was immunoSEQ multiplex PCR, and TCRdb's table has in-frame clones only and misses some. The sample yields 120,000 to 150,000 clones, around 80% seen once. This sequence originates from a man aged 25 to 45 in good health and CMV-seropositive. Specimen: PBMCs. The V call is TRBV28, the J call TRBJ2-1, with D hard to call. The chain's CDR3 is CASSTFLAVSYNEQFF. DNA for the CDR3: TGTGCCAGCAGTACCTTCCTGGCGGTCTCCTACAATGAGCAGTTCTTC.